This passage covers 21 T cell receptor beta chains from one sample sequenced in a study of blood T cell repertoires in COVID-19. Sequencing was performed with immunoSEQ multiplex PCR; in TCRdb, only in-frame clones are kept and a portion is missing. Of hundreds of thousands of clones detected, about 86% appear once; the ten largest clones hold 10%. The source material was PBMCs or T cells enriched from blood (not recorded which). The receptors come from a woman aged 45-65 years who had recovered from COVID-19.

CDR3 amino acids: CASSVDPRLAGLTDTQYF. CDR3 sequence (DNA): TGTGCCAGCAGCGTGGACCCTCGACTAGCGGGGTTGACAGATACGCAGTATTTT. J is TRBJ2-3 and V is TRBV9; 11 bases are a match to TRBD2. The junction had 11 bases not matched to a gene; V was cut back by 2 bases and J by 3 bases. This CDR3 has 18 residues. Germline V lookup: CDR1 SGDLS, CDR2 YYNGEE.

The chain couples TRBV10-3 to TRBJ2-3, with TRBD2 matching over 8 bases. The CDR3 covers 15 residues. Germline V CDR1 and CDR2: ENHRY, SYGVKD. The J segment lost 7 bases and the V segment lost 7 bases, leaving 13 bases of the junction unmatched. In DNA, the CDR3 is TGTGCCATCAAGGGGGTAGCGGGGCCCGGATATACGCAGTATTTT. It codes for CAIKGVAGPGYTQYF.

This clone was counted only a few times. This chain uses TRBV3-1 (or the pseudogene TRBV3-2) with TRBJ2-7; unclear D gene. Looked up from germline, CDR1 is LGHDT and CDR2 is YNNKEL (reference sequence). V was trimmed by 1 base and J by 7 bases, leaving 17 bases between them. CDR3 length: 15 residues. The CDR3 DNA is TGTGCCAGCAGCCAAGGGGCAGGCCCCTTGATGGAGCAGTACTTC. The encoded protein is CASSQGAGPLMEQYF.

This chain links TRBV30 with TRBJ2-1; TRBD2 matches at 12 bases. The CDR3 extends over 17 amino acids. The germline V gene has CDR1 GTSNPN and CDR2 SVGIG (reference sequence). The ends lost 2 bases at V and 4 bases at J; junction bases unmatched: 9. The CDR3 sequence: CAWSTQLAGGPYNEQFF. In nucleotides, the CDR3 is TGTGCCTGGAGTACCCAACTAGCGGGGGGACCATACAATGAGCAGTTCTTC.

V is TRBV18 and J is TRBJ2-3; 9 bases match TRBD1. The CDR3 contains 14 residues. The junction had 9 bases not matched to a gene; V was cut back by 8 bases and J by 6 bases. In germline, CDR1 is KGHSH, CDR2 LQKENI. CDR3 coding DNA: TGTGCCAGCGCATACAGGGGGCACGAGGATACGCAGTATTTT. This translates into CASAYRGHEDTQYF.

The chain combines TRBV5-1 with TRBJ2-2, with TRBD2 as a possible D gene (6 bases). The length of the CDR3 is 15 residues. Germline-derived CDR1 and CDR2 are SGHRS and YFSETQ. V was trimmed by 4 bases and J by 4 bases, leaving 14 bases between them. CDR3 sequence reads: CASSQGLYSTGELFF. CDR3 DNA sequence: TGCGCCAGCAGCCAGGGACTGTATTCCACCGGGGAGCTGTTTTTT. Drawing the rest from reference TRBV5-1 and TRBJ2-2, the complete variable domain is KAGVTQTPRYLIKTRGQQVTLSCSPISGHRSVSWYQQTPGQGLQFLFEYFSETQRNKGNFPGRFSGRQFSNSRSEMNVSTLELGDSALYLCASSQGLYSTGELFFGEGSRLTVL.

This sequence joins TRBV7-2 and TRBJ2-3; D unclear. In germline, CDR1 is SGHTA, CDR2 FQGNSA. The CDR3 is made up of 13 amino acids. Deletions cut 0 bases from V and 2 bases from J, with 3 bases between. In DNA, the CDR3 is TGTGCCAGCAGCTTAGCCATCACAGATACGCAGTATTTT. The encoded protein is CASSLAITDTQYF.

This clone appeared a few times. The chain uses TRBV4-1 and TRBJ1-5, with 9 nucleotides matching TRBD1. From germline, CDR1 is MGHRA and CDR2 YSYEKL. With V trimmed by 1 base and J by 1 base, 8 bases remained unmatched. This CDR3 contains 18 residues. CDR3 nucleotide sequence: TGCGCCAGCAGCCAAGTGCAGGCGGGACAGGGCAGCAATCAGCCCCAGCATTTT. Translated, it gives CASSQVQAGQGSNQPQHF.

This rearrangement joins TRBV24-1 to TRBJ1-1; D is unresolved. There are 14 residues in the CDR3. V lost 0 bases and J lost 5, with 9 bases in between. Per the germline V gene, CDR1 is KGHDR and CDR2 is SFDVKD. CDR3 protein: CATSDLPLGTEAFF. In nucleotides, the CDR3 is TGTGCCACCAGTGATTTGCCCCTAGGAACTGAAGCTTTCTTT.

The genes are TRBV5-1 and TRBJ1-4, with TRBD1 identical over 7 bases. Germline V gene data show CDR1 as SGHRS and CDR2 as YFSETQ. The CDR3 runs 13 residues. The V and J ends lost 5 bases and 5 bases, in that order; junction bases with no gene match: 3. The CDR3 is CASRGQQNEKLFF. CDR3 DNA sequence: TGCGCCAGCAGGGGACAGCAGAATGAAAAACTGTTTTTT. Supplemented by reference TRBV5-1 and TRBJ1-4, the full variable domain reads KAGVTQTPRYLIKTRGQQVTLSCSPISGHRSVSWYQQTPGQGLQFLFEYFSETQRNKGNFPGRFSGRQFSNSRSEMNVSTLELGDSALYLCASRGQQNEKLFFGSGTQLSVL.

This clone was seen only once. The chain employs TRBV19 and TRBJ2-2; TRBD2 is a possible D gene (7 bases). V shed 3 bases and J shed 3 bases, with 14 bases lying between them. CDR3 size: 16 residues. From germline, CDR1 is LNHDA and CDR2 SQIVND (reference sequence). The CDR3 sequence is CASSMGRGSYTGELFF. In DNA form, the CDR3 reads TGTGCCAGTAGTATGGGGAGGGGGAGTTACACCGGGGAGCTGTTTTTT.

This chain connects TRBV2 to TRBJ1-1; unclear D gene. Trimming shortened V by 5 bases and J by 6 bases, and 16 bases separated the two germline ends. The CDR3 covers 14 residues. In germline, CDR1 is SNHLY, CDR2 FYNNEI. CDR3 residues: CASSHAIVIAEAFF. DNA for the CDR3: TGTGCCAGCAGTCACGCTATAGTAATCGCTGAAGCTTTCTTT.

This sequence joins TRBV28 and TRBJ1-3; 7 positions agree with TRBD1. After removal of 4 bases from V and 2 bases from J, the junction contained 11 bases not matched to a gene. Germline V lookup: CDR1 MDHEN, CDR2 SYDVKM. The CDR3 has 17 residues. The CDR3: CASSYPPGGLTGNTIYF. The DNA of the CDR3 is TGTGCCAGCAGTTACCCCCCAGGGGGTTTAACTGGAAACACCATATATTTT.

The chain has TRBV2 and TRBJ2-7; the match to TRBD1 covers 7 bases. In germline, CDR1 is SNHLY, CDR2 FYNNEI. CDR3 length equals 14 residues. V shed 1 base, J shed 4 bases, and the junction held 4 bases outside the gene matches. CDR3 loop: CASSEGGQPYEQYF. In DNA, the CDR3 is TGTGCCAGCAGTGAAGGGGGACAGCCTTACGAGCAGTACTTC.

The chain has TRBV5-1 and TRBJ1-1; 12 bases agree with TRBD1. The germline V gene has CDR1 SGHRS and CDR2 YFSETQ. After removal of 4 bases from V and 0 bases from J, the junction contained 7 bases not matched to a gene. This CDR3 has 17 amino acids. The CDR3, as DNA: TGCGCCAGCAGCCGAGGGACAGGGGGCTATATGAACACTGAAGCTTTCTTT. It is translated as CASSRGTGGYMNTEAFF.

CDR3 sequence (DNA): TGTGCCAGCAGTTTGGGGGGTTCCACGTACTTACCCTACGAGCAGTACTTC. This codes for CASSLGGSTYLPYEQYF. The chain couples TRBV28 to TRBJ2-7; D is possibly TRBD2 (6 bases). The germline gives CDR1 MDHEN, CDR2 SYDVKM. V shed 3 bases and J shed 2 bases, with 20 bases lying between them. This CDR3 has 17 amino acids.

The V and J genes are TRBV30 and TRBJ2-5, with 12 bases identical to TRBD2. The CDR3 is 14 amino acids. Trimming took 1 base from V and 3 from J; bases not matched to a gene: 0. The germline V gene encodes CDR1 GTSNPN and CDR2 SVGIG (reference sequence). The CDR3: CAWSGTSGEETQYF. Here the CDR3 DNA reads TGTGCCTGGAGTGGGACTAGCGGGGAAGAGACCCAGTACTTC.

The chain carries TRBV6-5 and TRBJ1-3; D remains unclear. Per germline, CDR1 MNHEY and CDR2 SVGAGI. The germline V and J ends were trimmed by 5 bases and 0 bases, with 5 bases remaining between them. This CDR3 is 13 amino acids long. The CDR3 coding sequence is TGTGCCAGCAGTCCCAACTCTGGAAACACCATATATTTT. This codes for CASSPNSGNTIYF.

The J gene is TRBJ1-4, the V gene TRBV5-1; D gene uncertain. V was pared by 4 bases and J by 8 bases, with 18 bases between. This CDR3 contains 15 residues. Germline V gives CDR1 SGHRS, CDR2 YFSETQ. DNA for the CDR3: TGCGCCAGCAGCCTTATACGGGGAAAGGTAGAAAAACTGTTTTTT. Protein sequence: CASSLIRGKVEKLFF.

The chain recombines TRBV18 with TRBJ1-1; D possibly corresponds to TRBD1 (6 bases). V gave up 5 bases and J gave up 3 bases, with 10 bases separating them. Germline CDR1 and CDR2: KGHSH and LQKENI. The CDR3 has 13 residues. CDR3 sequence: CASSTRQDTEAFF. The CDR3 DNA is TGTGCCAGCTCAACCAGACAGGACACTGAAGCTTTCTTT.

CDR3 amino acids: CASSIRVNQPQHF. In DNA form, the CDR3 reads TGTGCCAGTAGTATACGGGTAAATCAGCCCCAGCATTTT. The rearrangement links TRBV19 to TRBJ1-5; D not certain. The V end was cut by 2 bases, the J end by 4 bases, with 6 bases between. This CDR3 is 13 amino acids long. Germline assignment: CDR1 LNHDA and CDR2 SQIVND (reference sequence).